The clone carrying this TCR beta chain was observed at least ten times. The entry originates in a study of T-cell memory formation after mild COVID-19. TCRdb called the 5' RACE reads again in MiXCR, with one record for every CDR3 protein. There are more than 250,000 distinct CDR3 sequences in the sample; around 15% occur only once, and roughly 20% lies in the top ten. The V and J ends lost 0 bases and 1 base respectively, with 7 bases between them. Germline-derived CDR1 and CDR2 are SGHRS and YFSETQ. This CDR3 comprises 14 residues. Specimen: PBMCs or a T cell subset sorted from them (not recorded which). V gene TRBV5-1 combines with J gene TRBJ2-5; D remains unclear. The receptor was derived from a man younger than 30 who had mild COVID-19 (a few samples of this study predate the infection). Cell type and time point are not known. The CDR3 reads CASSLGSTQETQYF. The CDR3 region has the DNA TGCGCCAGCAGCTTGGGGTCAACCCAAGAGACCCAGTACTTC.